The clone carrying this T cell receptor beta chain shows up as medium-sized (0.01 to 0.1%) by frequency. Its cognate antigen is unknown. TRB cDNA libraries were made by UMI-labeled 5' RACE. TCRdb reanalyzed the 5' RACE reads, giving one entry per CDR3 protein sequence and no DNA. The listing contains 28,000 or so distinct CDR3 sequences. The CDR3 spans 13 residues. The germline CDR1 and CDR2 sequences are SGHTA and FQGTGA. The data were taken from a study of CXCR3-negative and CXCR3-positive naive CD8 T cells. Study-wide findings and caveats: Between one naive subset and the other, surface CD5 was comparable, and TCR strength was inferred from TRB CDR3 properties. Cryopreserved cells partially lost CXCR3 expression, and fresh PBMCs were used in most assays. Both naive subsets showed comparably high diversity, and memory CD8+ cells showed much lower diversity.

Every CD8+ T cell subset underwent triplicate sorting at about 300,000 cells apiece. The V and J genes are TRBV7-3 and TRBJ2-3. The origin of this receptor is a human donor in good health. Some clones in this sample may be carry-over from other donors' samples. What was sequenced was naive CXCR3- CD8+ T cells from blood. Subset of the sample: CD45RO-CCR7+CD27+CD95- naive CD8+ T cells lacking CXCR3 (TNR3-). The CDR3 loop is CASSSSSTDTQYF.